One sample yielded the 9 T cell receptor beta chains listed below, sequenced in a study of blood T cell repertoires in COVID-19. Only in-frame clones appear in the TCRdb table, and some are missing; sequencing was by immunoSEQ multiplex PCR. The data show 300,000 to 350,000 clones, with roughly 90% seen just once and approximately 0.93% held by the top ten. Sample: PBMCs or T cells enriched from blood (not recorded which). These TCRs come from a woman between 25 and 40 years old who had recovered from COVID-19.

This CDR3 reads CASSPRGGAGANVLTF. DNA for the CDR3: TGTGCCAGCAGCCCTAGGGGGGGGGCTGGGGCCAACGTCCTGACTTTC. The chain links TRBV7-9 to TRBJ2-6; a weak D match, TRBD2 (7 bases). The CDR3 sequence is 16 residues long. Per germline, CDR1 SEHNR and CDR2 FQNEAQ (reference sequence). V lost 5 bases, J lost 2 bases, and 13 bases lay in between.

The V gene is TRBV7-7, the J gene TRBJ2-2, with TRBD2 matching over 10 bases. This CDR3 is 19 amino acids long. The junction had 15 bases not matched to a gene; V was cut back by 5 bases and J by 3 bases. CDR1 and CDR2 from the germline V gene are SSHAT and FNYEAQ (reference sequence). CDR3 sequence reads: CASSLSGPGTSEHTGELFF. The CDR3 region has the DNA TGTGCCAGCAGCCTATCCGGGCCTGGGACTAGCGAGCACACCGGGGAGCTGTTTTTT.

The rearrangement uses TRBV19 and TRBJ1-1; no reliable D call. Trimming stripped 3 bases from V and 0 bases from J, with 8 bases between. Germline V lookup: CDR1 LNHDA, CDR2 SQIVND (reference sequence). CDR3 size: 14 residues. The CDR3 here is CASSIQYMNTEAFF. The CDR3 DNA follows: TGTGCCAGTAGTATCCAGTACATGAACACTGAAGCTTTCTTT.

The sample holds a few counts of this clone. The gene calls are TRBV6-5 and TRBJ1-5; TRBD1 agrees at 8 bases. The junction had 4 bases not matched to a gene; V was cut back by 7 bases and J by 8 bases. Germline V gives CDR1 MNHEY, CDR2 SVGAGI. This CDR3 has 12 residues. The CDR3 region is CASTRGQEPQHF. DNA for the CDR3: TGTGCCAGCACCAGGGGGCAGGAGCCCCAGCATTTT.

This sequence joins TRBV12-3 or TRBV12-4 and TRBJ1-5, with D tentatively TRBD1 (5 bases). The CDR3 loop spans 13 amino acids. Trimming took off 6 bases at V and 7 bases at J, with 13 bases between the two ends. The CDR3 loop reads CASSSGGTQPQHF. In DNA form, the CDR3 reads TGTGCCAGCAGCTCGGGGGGGACCCAGCCCCAGCATTTT.

The chain carries TRBV9 and TRBJ2-1; the match to TRBD1 covers 9 bases. V shed 6 bases and J 6 bases; nucleotides not matched to a gene: 13. Germline V CDR1 and CDR2: SGDLS, YYNGEE. The CDR3 consists of 16 residues. CDR3 region: CASTMAGTGSPNEQFF. The CDR3 DNA follows: TGTGCCAGCACCATGGCCGGGACAGGGAGTCCCAATGAGCAGTTCTTC.

This chain uses TRBV11-2 with TRBJ2-7; 9 bases agree with TRBD1. The germline V gene has CDR1 SGHAT and CDR2 FQNNGV. With 5 bases clipped from V and 1 base from J, the junction kept 9 bases outside the gene matches. The CDR3 totals 16 residues. For the CDR3, the DNA is TGTGCCAGCAGCAGAGTCGGGGGGACAGGGTCCTACGAGCAGTACTTC. Its protein product is CASSRVGGTGSYEQYF.

This chain uses TRBV7-6 with TRBJ2-5, with TRBD2 identical over 15 bases. CDR1 and CDR2 from the germline V gene are SGHVS and FNYEAQ. The CDR3 length is 20 residues. J gave up 5 bases and V 2 bases, and 15 bases lay outside the gene matches. Here the CDR3 reads CASSLSSGLAGGRIGETQYF. The CDR3 DNA sequence: TGTGCCAGCAGCTTATCTTCTGGACTAGCGGGGGGGAGAATAGGGGAGACCCAGTACTTC.

The chain couples TRBV3-1 (or the pseudogene TRBV3-2) to TRBJ1-3; D gene unclear. Deletions cut 0 bases from V and 8 bases from J, with 8 bases between. Germline CDR1 LGHDT, CDR2 YNNKEL (reference sequence). The length of the CDR3 is 13 residues. The CDR3 nucleotides are TGTGCCAGCAGCCAAGATAGATATGACACCATATATTTT. Translating it yields CASSQDRYDTIYF.